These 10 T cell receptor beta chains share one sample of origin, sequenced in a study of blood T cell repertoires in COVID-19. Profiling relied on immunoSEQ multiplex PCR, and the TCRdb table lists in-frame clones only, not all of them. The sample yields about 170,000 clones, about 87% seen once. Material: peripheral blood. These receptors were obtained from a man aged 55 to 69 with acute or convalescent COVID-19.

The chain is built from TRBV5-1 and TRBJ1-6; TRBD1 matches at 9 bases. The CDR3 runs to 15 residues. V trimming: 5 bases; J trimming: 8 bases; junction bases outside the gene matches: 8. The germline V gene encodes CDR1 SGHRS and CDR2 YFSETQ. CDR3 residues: CASRPTGTGHSPLHF. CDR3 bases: TGCGCCAGCAGGCCTACCGGGACAGGGCATTCACCCCTCCACTTT.

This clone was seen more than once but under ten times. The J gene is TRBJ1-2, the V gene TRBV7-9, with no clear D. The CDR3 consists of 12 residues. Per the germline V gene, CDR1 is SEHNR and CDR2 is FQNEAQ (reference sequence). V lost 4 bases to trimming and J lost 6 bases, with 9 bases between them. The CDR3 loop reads CASSWRGDGYTF. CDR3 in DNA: TGTGCCAGCAGCTGGAGAGGAGATGGCTACACCTTC. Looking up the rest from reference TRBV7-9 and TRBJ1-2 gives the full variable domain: DTGVSQNPRHKITKRGQNVTFRCDPISEHNRLYWYRQTLGQGPEFLTYFQNEAQLEKSRLLSDRFSAERPKGSFSTLEIQRTEQGDSAMYLCASSWRGDGYTFGSGTRLTVV.

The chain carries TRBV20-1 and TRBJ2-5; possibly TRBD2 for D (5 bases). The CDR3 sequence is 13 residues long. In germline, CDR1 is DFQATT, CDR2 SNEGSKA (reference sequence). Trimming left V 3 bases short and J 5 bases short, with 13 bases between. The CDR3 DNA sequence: TGCAGTGCTAGTGATCTAGCTAGGGAGACCCAGTACTTC. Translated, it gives CSASDLARETQYF.

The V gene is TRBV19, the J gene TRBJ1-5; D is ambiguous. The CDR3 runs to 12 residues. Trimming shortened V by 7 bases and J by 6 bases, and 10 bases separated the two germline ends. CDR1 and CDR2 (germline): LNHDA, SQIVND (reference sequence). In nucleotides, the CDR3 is TGTGCCAGTAAGGAGGGAAGTCAGCCCCAGCATTTT. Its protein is CASKEGSQPQHF.

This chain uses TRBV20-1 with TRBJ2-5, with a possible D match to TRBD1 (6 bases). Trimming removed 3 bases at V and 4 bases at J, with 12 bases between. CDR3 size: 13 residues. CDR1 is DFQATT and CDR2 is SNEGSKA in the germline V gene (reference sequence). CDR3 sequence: CSASPGARETQYF. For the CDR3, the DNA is TGCAGTGCTAGTCCAGGGGCCCGAGAGACCCAGTACTTC.

Here the CDR3 reads CASSEGRASYEQYV. The CDR3 DNA sequence: TGTGCCAGCAGTGAAGGGAGGGCGTCCTACGAGCAGTACGTC. This chain connects TRBV6-1 to TRBJ2-7, with a tentative D call TRBD2 (6 bases). The CDR3 is 14 residues long. CDR1 and CDR2 (germline): MNHNS, SASEGT. Trimming took off 1 base at V and 1 base at J, with 8 bases between the two ends.

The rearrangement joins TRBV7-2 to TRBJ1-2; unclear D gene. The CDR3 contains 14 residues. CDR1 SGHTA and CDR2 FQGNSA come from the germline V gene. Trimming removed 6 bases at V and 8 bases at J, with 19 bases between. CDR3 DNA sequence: TGTGCCAGCAGTTACGGAGGGTGGGCTATCGGCTACACCTTC. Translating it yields CASSYGGWAIGYTF.

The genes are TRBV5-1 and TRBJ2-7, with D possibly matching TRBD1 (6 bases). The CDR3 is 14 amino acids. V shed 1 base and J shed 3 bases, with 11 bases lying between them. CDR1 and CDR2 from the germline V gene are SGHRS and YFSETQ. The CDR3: CASSLSPGDYEQYF. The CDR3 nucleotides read TGCGCCAGCAGCTTGAGTCCAGGGGACTACGAGCAGTACTTC.

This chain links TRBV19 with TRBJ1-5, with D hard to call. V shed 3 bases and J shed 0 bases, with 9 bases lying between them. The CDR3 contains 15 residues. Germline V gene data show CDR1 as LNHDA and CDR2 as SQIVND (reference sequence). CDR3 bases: TGTGCCAGTAGTATCACCGGGGATAGCAATCAGCCCCAGCATTTT. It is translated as CASSITGDSNQPQHF.

The DNA for the CDR3 is TGTGCCAGCAGCCCAGACAGATACAATGAGCAGTTCTTC. This translates into CASSPDRYNEQFF. V usage is TRBV6-5 and J usage is TRBJ2-1; D is perhaps TRBD1 (5 bases). This CDR3 contains 13 residues. Germline V lookup: CDR1 MNHEY, CDR2 SVGAGI. Trimming removed 6 bases at V and 4 bases at J, with 10 bases between.